Listed below are T cell receptor beta chains from one sample, sequenced in a study of T cell responses to AZD1222 COVID-19 vaccine. Generated by immunoSEQ multiplex PCR, the TCRdb table keeps only in-frame clones and is missing some. Of about 120,000 clones in the sample, more than 75% were seen once. Material: peripheral blood, obtained on day 0 of AZD1222 vaccination. These receptors were obtained from an adult in good health. Each CDR3 is given with its conserved first and last residue. Clone size is shown for a subset of rows, as once, few, many or a class of expanded clone.

J	V	size	CDR3
TRBJ2-3	TRBV25-1	.	CASSGGDFTQYF
TRBJ2-3	TRBV28	.	CASSLKTSGTDTQYF
TRBJ2-5	TRBV11-1	.	CASSAAAGSETQYF
TRBJ1-3	TRBV5-4	.	CASSLGDRASGNTIYF
TRBJ2-1	TRBV9	.	CASSVGGNNEQFF
TRBJ1-4	TRBV30	.	CAWKGASGEKLFF
TRBJ2-3	TRBV4-1	.	CASSQGQGKTDTQYF
TRBJ1-5	TRBV19	.	CASRSGAGINQPQHF
TRBJ2-7	TRBV28	once	CASSLGGLGYEQYF
TRBJ2-2	TRBV14	.	CASSQGQGVTGELFF
TRBJ1-2	TRBV6-5	once	CASSPGTIDGYTF
TRBJ2-3	TRBV10-1	.	CASRTIHDTQYF
TRBJ1-1	TRBV5-1	.	CASSYTGTAVTEAFF
TRBJ2-1	TRBV27	many	CASSLEAAGAYNEQFF
TRBJ1-5	TRBV19	once	CASSIMGQGINQPQHF
TRBJ2-6	TRBV3-1/TRBV3-2	.	CASSLQAGGANVLTF
TRBJ2-2	TRBV5-1	.	CASSLVSGVNTGELFF
TRBJ2-1	TRBV28	once	CASTDRGNEQFF
TRBJ1-2	TRBV28	.	CASSFPFGQGLGGYTF
TRBJ2-3	TRBV20-1	.	CSAPLGDTQYF
TRBJ1-5	TRBV7-2	.	CASSLVQGRRQPQHF
TRBJ1-6	TRBV7-2	.	CASSLAGPINSPLHF
TRBJ1-2	TRBV28	.	CASSLTDNYGYTF
TRBJ1-2	TRBV20-1	few	CSASLTGVGYTF
TRBJ2-3	TRBV6-6	.	CASGDGSTDTQYF
TRBJ1-1	TRBV9	.	CASSVGPGTLIGEAFF
TRBJ1-1	TRBV27	once	CASRPLGVTEAFF
TRBJ2-7	TRBV6-2/TRBV6-3	few	CASSYLQPPYEQYF
TRBJ2-7	TRBV7-9	.	CASSRDRAGSFEQYF
TRBJ2-3	TRBV5-1	few	CASSLEGDLGTQYF
TRBJ2-7	TRBV7-9	.	CASSLVVNYEQYF
TRBJ1-1	TRBV6-1	once	CASSEDTGQLNAFF
TRBJ2-1	TRBV6-5	.	CASKVNRYNEQFF
TRBJ2-2	TRBV19	.	CASSGQGNTGELFF
TRBJ1-1	TRBV30	.	CAWSNGGVTEAFF
TRBJ1-2	TRBV28	.	CASRAEPPNYGYTF
TRBJ2-6	TRBV5-1	.	CASSPVRGGGTSTGANVLTF
TRBJ2-5	TRBV5-1	.	CASSQGQLQETQYF
TRBJ2-1	TRBV10-2	.	CASSETTPGLAFYNEQFF
TRBJ2-7	TRBV6-1	.	CASSEAGPVLYEQYF
TRBJ2-7	TRBV7-9	once	CASSPKLRISYEQYF
TRBJ1-1	TRBV2	.	CASSNNPQGGRTEAFF
TRBJ2-7	TRBV19	.	CASSTALSYEQYF
TRBJ2-5	TRBV29-1	.	CSVLMTGAETQYF
TRBJ2-1	TRBV7-2	.	CASSPGTATNNEQFF
TRBJ2-1	TRBV7-9	.	CASTDRVGEQFF
TRBJ2-3	TRBV18	.	CASSPSGGSTDTQYF
TRBJ1-6	TRBV9	.	CASSAPQGAGNSPLHF
TRBJ1-1	TRBV6-1	.	CASSEYRGAEAFF
TRBJ1-1	TRBV5-4	few	CASSLGGSNTEAFF
TRBJ1-2	TRBV10-3	.	CAICESRGGGYTF
TRBJ2-5	TRBV5-1	.	CASRPTGSNTQETQYF
TRBJ2-1	TRBV24-1	.	CATSDWTSGKTDEQFF